Shown below are 9 T cell receptor beta chains from a single sample sequenced in a study of blood T cell repertoires in COVID-19. Using immunoSEQ multiplex PCR, the repertoire was profiled, and TCRdb retains in-frame clones only, with some absent. The sample contains around 100,000 clones, over 80% of which appear only once. Material: peripheral blood. The receptors stem from a man aged 45-65 years with active COVID-19.

The chain uses TRBV7-8 and TRBJ1-2, with D unresolved. Germline V gene sequence: CDR1 SGHVS, CDR2 FQNEAQ. Trimming shortened V by 1 base and J by 2 bases, and 8 bases separated the two germline ends. The CDR3 contains 14 residues. The CDR3 is CASSLGPRNYGYTF. The CDR3 nucleotides are TGTGCCAGCAGCTTAGGACCCAGGAACTATGGCTACACCTTC. The entire variable domain, with the rest obtained from reference TRBV7-8 and TRBJ1-2, is as follows: GAGVSQSPRYKVAKRGQDVALRCDPISGHVSLFWYQQALGQGPEFLTYFQNEAQLDKSGLPSDRFFAERPEGSVSTLKIQRTQQEDSAVYLCASSLGPRNYGYTFGSGTRLTVV.

This chain joins TRBV5-6 and TRBJ2-7, with 7 bases identical to TRBD1. The junction had 2 bases not matched to a gene; V was cut back by 3 bases and J by 2 bases. The CDR3 runs to 13 residues. CDR1 and CDR2 (germline): SGHDT, YYEEEE. The CDR3 DNA follows: TGTGCCAGCAGCTCCGGGACAGCCTACGAGCAGTACTTC. Protein product: CASSSGTAYEQYF. Supplemented by reference TRBV5-6 and TRBJ2-7, the full variable domain reads DAGVTQSPTHLIKTRGQQVTLRCSPKSGHDTVSWYQQALGQGPQFIFQYYEEEERQRGNFPDRFSGHQFPNYSSELNVNALLLGDSALYLCASSSGTAYEQYFGPGTRLTVT.

The chain recombines TRBV7-9 with TRBJ2-1; 13 bases match TRBD2. After removal of 5 bases from V and 7 bases from J, the junction contained 5 bases not matched to a gene. Germline V gene sequence: CDR1 SEHNR, CDR2 FQNEAQ (reference sequence). This CDR3 contains 15 residues. For the CDR3, the DNA is TGTGCCAGCAGCCCGGCGGGACTAGCGGGGAATGAGCAGTTCTTC. This gives the protein CASSPAGLAGNEQFF.

The chain has TRBV4-2 and TRBJ1-2; D possibly corresponds to TRBD1 (5 bases). This CDR3 spans 17 amino acids. Germline CDR1 and CDR2: LGHNA and YNFKEQ. V lost 1 base, J lost 6 bases, and 21 bases lay in between. CDR3 sequence reads: CASSQASLRGTDHGYTF. In DNA, the CDR3 is TGTGCCAGCAGCCAAGCGTCGCTTCGGGGGACTGATCATGGCTACACCTTC.

The chain has TRBV10-3 and TRBJ1-5; a possible D gene is TRBD1 (5 bases). With 3 bases removed from V and 9 bases from J, the gap between germline ends came to 15 bases. This CDR3 is 14 amino acids long. Per germline, CDR1 ENHRY and CDR2 SYGVKD. CDR3 residues: CAISDLGDGGPQHF. CDR3 coding DNA: TGTGCCATCAGTGATCTAGGGGATGGCGGGCCCCAGCATTTT.

The rearrangement uses TRBV29-1 and TRBJ2-1; D possibly corresponds to TRBD1 (6 bases). Germline loops: CDR1 SQVTM, CDR2 ANQGSEA. CDR3 length: 13 amino acids. Trimming took 7 bases from V and 1 from J, leaving 11 bases between them. The DNA of the CDR3 is TGCAGCGGCACAGGGTCTTCCTACAATGAGCAGTTCTTC. It is translated as CSGTGSSYNEQFF.

V is TRBV24-1 and J is TRBJ1-5, with D unresolved. Germline assignment: CDR1 KGHDR and CDR2 SFDVKD. There are 12 residues in the CDR3. Trimming took 9 bases from V and 4 from J, leaving 9 bases between them. This chain's CDR3 is CATGEGNQPQHF. The CDR3 bases are TGTGCCACCGGGGAGGGTAATCAGCCCCAGCATTTT.

The CDR3 protein is CASSLSGHRNQPQHF. CDR3 in DNA: TGCGCCAGCAGTTTATCTGGACACCGCAATCAGCCCCAGCATTTT. The gene calls are TRBV10-2 and TRBJ1-5; the D gene is possibly TRBD1 (5 bases). V was shortened by 5 bases and J by 2 bases, with 13 bases between the two germline ends. The germline V gene has CDR1 WSHSY and CDR2 SAAADI. The CDR3 runs 15 residues.

This clone was observed many times. The rearrangement joins TRBV28 to TRBJ1-4; TRBD1 matches 9 bases. The CDR3 totals 17 residues. Trimming took 6 bases from V and 5 from J; bases not matched to a gene: 13. Germline assignment: CDR1 MDHEN and CDR2 SYDVKM. The CDR3: CASSYRNRDRENEKLFF. In nucleotides, the CDR3 is TGTGCCAGCAGCTACAGAAACCGGGACAGGGAGAATGAAAAACTGTTTTTT.